This is a list of T cell receptor beta chains from one sample in a study of Ad26.COV2.S vaccination and SARS-CoV-2 variants. Measured with immunoSEQ multiplex PCR; TCRdb has only the in-frame clones, and not every one. Of 300,000 to 350,000 clones listed, 88% are singletons. The source was peripheral blood, collected in a trial of Ad26.COV2.S vaccine versus placebo. The receptors come from a person aged 18-60 years who received the Ad26.COV2.S COVID-19 vaccine or a placebo. Each CDR3 is given with its conserved first and last residue. D genes are given only for firm matches. Part of the rows lack a size; the others show once, few, many or a class for expanded clones.

V gene	clone size	J gene	D gene	CDR3 protein	CDR3 DNA
TRBV7-2	.	TRBJ2-7	.	CASSHSLTGEQYF	TGTGCCAGCAGCCATTCTCTAACTGGGGAGCAGTACTTC
TRBV5-4	.	TRBJ2-1	TRBD2	CASSWTSNEQFF	TGTGCCAGCAGCTGGACTAGCAATGAGCAGTTCTTC
TRBV4-1	.	TRBJ2-7	TRBD1	CASSQGRDSYEAYEQYF	TGCGCCAGCAGCCAAGGACGGGACAGCTATGAAGCCTACGAGCAGTACTTC
TRBV3-1/TRBV3-2	.	TRBJ1-2	.	CASSQVSPLGYTF	TGTGCCAGCAGCCAAGTGTCTCCGTTGGGCTACACCTTC
TRBV9	.	TRBJ1-1	.	CASSVAIAPKPGAPSPEAFF	TGTGCCAGCAGCGTAGCTATCGCTCCAAAACCGGGCGCCCCCTCCCCTGAAGCTTTCTTT
TRBV6-5	.	TRBJ2-7	.	CASSYSWTGDYEQYF	TGTGCCAGCAGTTACTCCTGGACGGGAGACTACGAGCAGTACTTC
TRBV7-9	.	TRBJ1-1	.	CASSLGGVTEAFF	TGTGCCAGCAGCTTAGGGGGGGTAACTGAAGCTTTCTTT
TRBV5-1	.	TRBJ2-5	.	CASSLNGGGQETQYF	TGCGCCAGCAGCTTGAACGGGGGCGGGCAAGAGACCCAGTACTTC
TRBV12-5	.	TRBJ1-2	TRBD1	CASALTGGSYTF	TGTGCTAGTGCCCTGACAGGGGGTAGCTACACCTTC
TRBV7-6	.	TRBJ1-2	TRBD1	CASSLVSQGAMDGYTF	TGTGCCAGCAGCTTAGTATCCCAGGGGGCGATGGATGGCTACACCTTC
TRBV5-1	.	TRBJ2-2	TRBD2	CASSLLAGETGELFF	TGCGCCAGCAGCTTGCTAGCGGGAGAAACCGGGGAGCTGTTTTTT
TRBV27	.	TRBJ2-7	.	CASSSPGPSHEQYF	TGTGCCAGCAGTTCCCCGGGCCCGTCGCACGAGCAGTACTTC
TRBV5-4	.	TRBJ2-2	.	CASSLNTGELFF	TGTGCCAGCAGCTTGAACACCGGGGAGCTGTTTTTT
TRBV27	.	TRBJ2-7	.	CASSLLLSPYEQYF	TGTGCCAGCAGTTTATTGCTTTCCCCCTACGAGCAGTACTTC
TRBV5-6	.	TRBJ2-1	.	CASSPTSLRGQRQFF	TGTGCCAGCAGCCCGACCAGCTTACGAGGACAGAGGCAGTTCTTC
TRBV6-6	.	TRBJ2-7	.	CASSASEVRTAYEQYF	TGTGCCAGCAGTGCCTCAGAGGTACGGACTGCCTACGAGCAGTACTTC
TRBV30	.	TRBJ2-1	.	CAWSDWEASDRVRNEQFF	TGTGCCTGGAGTGATTGGGAGGCGTCAGACAGGGTGAGGAATGAGCAGTTCTTC
TRBV10-3	few	TRBJ2-1	.	CAISESGLGEQFF	TGTGCCATCAGTGAGTCTGGACTCGGGGAGCAGTTCTTC
TRBV9	.	TRBJ2-1	TRBD2	CASSFGLGGEQFF	TGTGCCAGCAGCTTCGGACTAGGCGGGGAGCAGTTCTTC
TRBV5-4	.	TRBJ2-2	TRBD1	CASSVPGQKFAGELFF	TGTGCCAGCAGCGTCCCGGGACAGAAGTTTGCCGGGGAGCTGTTTTTT